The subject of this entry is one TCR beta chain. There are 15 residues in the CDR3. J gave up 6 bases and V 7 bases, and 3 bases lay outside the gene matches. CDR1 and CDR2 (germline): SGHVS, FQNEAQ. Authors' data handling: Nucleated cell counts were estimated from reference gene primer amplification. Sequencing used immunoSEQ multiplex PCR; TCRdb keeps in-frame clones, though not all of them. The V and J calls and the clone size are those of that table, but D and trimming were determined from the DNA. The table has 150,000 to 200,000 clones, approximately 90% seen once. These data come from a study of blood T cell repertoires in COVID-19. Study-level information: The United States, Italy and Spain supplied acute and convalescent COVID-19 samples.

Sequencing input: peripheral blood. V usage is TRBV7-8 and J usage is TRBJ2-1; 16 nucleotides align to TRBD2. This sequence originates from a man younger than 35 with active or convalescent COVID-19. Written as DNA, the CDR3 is TGTGCCAGCATGGGACTAGCGGGAGGGCCCAATGAGCAGTTCTTC. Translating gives CASMGLAGGPNEQFF.